The source of this T cell receptor beta chain is a study of control samples from healthy donors and cancer patients. This CDR3 is built from 15 residues. The germline CDR1 and CDR2 sequences are MNHEY and SMNVEV (reference sequence). After removal of 5 bases from V and 5 bases from J, the junction contained 5 bases not matched to a gene. Only in-frame clones appear in the TCRdb table, and some are missing; sequencing was by immunoSEQ multiplex PCR. In the table there are some 120,000 clones, over 75% of which are singletons. This clone was observed a single time. The sequenced material came from blood. This receptor was identified in a man younger than 35 in good health. V and J are TRBV27 and TRBJ1-5; TRBD1 matches at 11 bases. The CDR3 here is CASSPGQGAYQPQHF. The CDR3 DNA reads TGTGCCAGCAGTCCCGGACAGGGGGCATATCAGCCCCAGCATTTT.